This is a list of T cell receptor beta chains from one sample in a study of blood T cell repertoires in COVID-19. Clones were read by immunoSEQ multiplex PCR, and TCRdb kept only the in-frame ones, dropping some. The sample has roughly 100,000 clones; almost 85% are singletons. Input material: peripheral blood. The receptors were sampled from a man in his forties or fifties with active or convalescent COVID-19. The CDR3 runs from the conserved cysteine through the conserved F or W. Each record gives: D gene, J gene, clone size, V gene, CDR3 length, CDR3 DNA, CDR3 protein. The D gene is left open where the match is weak. Clone size, where shown, is once, few, many, or a class for clones that have expanded.

TRBD1 TRBJ1-1 - TRBV5-1 16 TGCGCCAGCAGCTCCATAACAACAGGGGCGAACACTGAAGCTTTCTTT CASSSITTGANTEAFF
TRBD1 TRBJ2-7 - TRBV25-1 14 TGTGCCAGCAGTGGGGACAGGGGCGTTAACGAGCAGTACTTC CASSGDRGVNEQYF
- TRBJ1-3 - TRBV18 16 TGTGCCAGCTCACCAGGACAGACCACCTCTGGAAACACCATATATTTT CASSPGQTTSGNTIYF
TRBD2 TRBJ2-5 - TRBV10-2 17 TGCGCCAGCAGTGAGTACTCTTTAGCGGGGGAGAGAGAGACCCAGTACTTC CASSEYSLAGERETQYF
- TRBJ1-3 - TRBV4-3 15 TGCGCCAGCAGCCCACAGGTCCACTCTGGAAACACCATATATTTT CASSPQVHSGNTIYF
- TRBJ1-5 - TRBV5-1 13 TGCGCCAGCGCTAGAGGTAGCAATCAGCCCCAGCATTTT CASARGSNQPQHF
- TRBJ2-7 - TRBV3-1/TRBV3-2 13 TGTGCCAGCAGCCAAGGGTCGGCGGGGGAGCAGTACTTC CASSQGSAGEQYF
TRBD1 TRBJ2-7 few TRBV28 14 TGTGCCAGCAGTAGGGACAGACGGGCCTACGAGCAGTACTTC CASSRDRRAYEQYF
- TRBJ2-2 - TRBV18 17 TGTGCCAGCTCACCTCGTAGAGGCGGGGGCGGCACCGGGGAGCTGTTTTTT CASSPRRGGGGTGELFF
- TRBJ2-1 once TRBV6-5 15 TGTGCCAGCAGTACAGGGACGAGCTCCTACAATGAGCAGTTCTTC CASSTGTSSYNEQFF
- TRBJ2-5 once TRBV5-4 16 TGTGCCAGCAGCTCCCTCAACCGGGACACCCAAGAGACCCAGTACTTC CASSSLNRDTQETQYF
TRBD1 TRBJ1-2 few TRBV7-8 13 TGTGCCAGCAGCCCCAGGGGGGACTATGGCTACACCTTC CASSPRGDYGYTF
- TRBJ2-1 - TRBV21-1 20 TGTGCCAGCAGCAAAGGGACTAGCGGGGGGTCGGCCCTCTTCTACAATGAGCAGTTCTTC CASSKGTSGGSALFYNEQFF
- TRBJ1-1 - TRBV7-9 13 TGTGCCAGCAGCTTAGTGGGGGCGGAAGAAGCTTTCTTT CASSLVGAEEAFF
TRBD2 TRBJ2-1 - TRBV6-5 14 TGTGCCAGCAGTTACCGGGGGGCCTACAATGAGCAGTTCTTC CASSYRGAYNEQFF
- TRBJ2-1 once TRBV24-1 14 TGTGCCACCAGTGGGACTCCCGACTACAATGAGCAGTTCTTC CATSGTPDYNEQFF
TRBD2 TRBJ2-7 - TRBV15 17 TGTGCCACCAGCAGAGATAGACTAGCGGGGTCATCCTACGAGCAGTACTTC CATSRDRLAGSSYEQYF
- TRBJ1-5 once TRBV12-3/TRBV12-4 13 TGTGCCAGCAGCCTAGGGGCAAATCAGCCCCAGCATTTT CASSLGANQPQHF
- TRBJ1-2 - TRBV5-1 15 TGCGCCAGCAGCTCGACAGGAAGCCTTAACTATGGCTACACCTTC CASSSTGSLNYGYTF
- TRBJ2-7 - TRBV5-4 13 TGTGCCAGCAGCTCGACAGGAGTTGACGAGCAGTACTTC CASSSTGVDEQYF
- TRBJ1-3 - TRBV7-8 13 TGTGCCAGCAGCCCCGGGGATGGAAACACCATATATTTT CASSPGDGNTIYF
- TRBJ2-1 - TRBV4-2 12 TGTGCCAGCAGCGCTACAGGGCTTGAGCAGTTCTTC CASSATGLEQFF
- TRBJ1-2 - TRBV7-3 13 TGTGCCAGCAGCTCCCTAGGGGGGGAGGGCTACACCTTC CASSSLGGEGYTF
TRBD1 TRBJ1-6 few TRBV6-2/TRBV6-3 15 TGTGCCAGCAGTTACCTGGGACAGGGAGGTTCACCCCTCCACTTT CASSYLGQGGSPLHF
- TRBJ2-3 once TRBV6-6 16 TGTGCCAGCAGTTACCCGGCAGGCTCTGGCACAGATACGCAGTATTTT CASSYPAGSGTDTQYF
TRBD1 TRBJ1-5 - TRBV19 19 TGTGCCAGCAACCACCGGGGACAGGGGGATAGGTATGGCAATCAGCCCCAGCATTTT CASNHRGQGDRYGNQPQHF
- TRBJ1-1 few TRBV7-9 12 TGTGCCAGCAGCGTCGGTGTGACTGAAGCTTTCTTT CASSVGVTEAFF
TRBD1 TRBJ1-1 - TRBV18 16 TGTGCCAGCTCACCTCGGACAGGGGGACAGAACACTGAAGCTTTCTTT CASSPRTGGQNTEAFF
- TRBJ2-7 - TRBV30 15 TGTGCCTGGAGTGTTGGCGGGCAGGGGCCCTACGAGCAGTACTTC CAWSVGGQGPYEQYF
- TRBJ1-4 - TRBV6-5 13 TGTGCCAGGAAGAACAGGGCCCCCGCAAAACTGTTTTTT CARKNRAPAKLFF
TRBD1 TRBJ2-2 - TRBV7-6 19 TGTGCCAGCAGCCAGACTACCGGGACAGGGGGCTTAAACACCGGGGAGCTGTTTTTT CASSQTTGTGGLNTGELFF
- TRBJ2-5 - TRBV9 13 TGTGCCAGCAGCGTAACCAGTTCAGAGACCCAGTACTTC CASSVTSSETQYF
- TRBJ2-1 - TRBV10-3 12 TGTGCCATCAGTGAGATAGCAAATGAGCAGTTCTTC CAISEIANEQFF
- TRBJ2-4 - TRBV29-1 13 TGCAGCGTTGGTGCAGGGGCGGGAAACATTCAGTACTTC CSVGAGAGNIQYF
- TRBJ1-1 once TRBV6-5 13 TGTGCCAGCAGTTACTCCGGTGCGACTGAAGCTTTCTTT CASSYSGATEAFF
TRBD1 TRBJ2-7 - TRBV18 15 TGTGCCAGCTCACCCGGGACAGGGATATCCTACGAGCAGTACTTC CASSPGTGISYEQYF
- TRBJ1-6 - TRBV5-1 14 TGCGCCAGCAGCAGCGGGACGAATAATTCACCCCTCCACTTT CASSSGTNNSPLHF
- TRBJ1-5 once TRBV7-2 13 TGTGCCAGCAGCTTCAGGGCTAATCAGCCCCAGCATTTT CASSFRANQPQHF
- TRBJ1-4 - TRBV10-3 14 TGTGCCATCAGTGGGGACATGGAGGATGAAAAACTGTTTTTT CAISGDMEDEKLFF
- TRBJ2-5 - TRBV5-6 11 TGTGCCAGCAGCTTCCTAGAGACCCAGTACTTC CASSFLETQYF
TRBD1 TRBJ2-5 few TRBV7-2 16 TGTGCCAGCAGTTTGGGCAGGGACAGTCCAATGGAGACCCAGTACTTC CASSLGRDSPMETQYF
TRBD2 TRBJ2-1 - TRBV19 15 TGTGCCAGTAGTTACGGACTAGCGATTTACAATGAGCAGTTCTTC CASSYGLAIYNEQFF
- TRBJ1-4 - TRBV5-1 14 TGCGCCAGCAGCTTGGCCCTGGGGGCAGAAAAACTGTTTTTT CASSLALGAEKLFF
- TRBJ2-5 - TRBV6-1 14 TGTGCCAGCAGTGAAGAGGGGATGAAGAGGACCCAGTACTTC CASSEEGMKRTQYF
- TRBJ1-2 few TRBV14 15 TGTGCCAGCAGCCAGTCTCACGGGAGCGAAAAAGGCTACACCTTC CASSQSHGSEKGYTF